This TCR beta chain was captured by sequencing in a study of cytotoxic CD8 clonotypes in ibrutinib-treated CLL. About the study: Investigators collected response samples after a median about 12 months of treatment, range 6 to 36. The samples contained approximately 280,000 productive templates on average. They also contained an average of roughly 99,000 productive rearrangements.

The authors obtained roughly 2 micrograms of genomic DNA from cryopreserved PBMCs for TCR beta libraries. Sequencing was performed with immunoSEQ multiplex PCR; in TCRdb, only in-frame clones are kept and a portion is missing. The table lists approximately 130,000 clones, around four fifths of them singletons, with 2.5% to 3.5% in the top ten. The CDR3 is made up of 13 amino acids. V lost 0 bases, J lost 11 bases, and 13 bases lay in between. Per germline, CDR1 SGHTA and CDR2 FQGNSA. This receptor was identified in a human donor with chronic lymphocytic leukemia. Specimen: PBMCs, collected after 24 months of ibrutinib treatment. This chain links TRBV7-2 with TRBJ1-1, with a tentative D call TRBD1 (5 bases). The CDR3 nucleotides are TGTGCCAGCAGCTTAGCGGGGCTTAAAGGGGCTTTCTTT. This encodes CASSLAGLKGAFF.